This T cell receptor beta chain was profiled in a study of T cells in Graves' hyperthyroidism and ophthalmopathy (dated by TCRdb to the late 2010s). A note on the overall study: Peripheral blood was sampled at the time of initial diagnosis, prior to any treatment. To identify TCR V-J signatures that set the groups apart, the researchers used a discovery cohort of 100 patients, made up of 43 with Graves' ophthalmopathy and around 58 with stable Graves' hyperthyroidism. An independent validation cohort of some 18 hyperthyroidism patients and about 16 patients who later progressed to ophthalmopathy tested prospective prediction of ophthalmopathy. For training and testing, the 100 or so patients in the discovery cohort were randomly divided in a 7:3 ratio. The study also compared thyroid tissue and blood T-cell repertoires from five or six Graves' hyperthyroidism patients. After blood sampling, hyperthyroidism patients were treated with methimazole at a starting dose of 30 mg daily, and ophthalmopathy patients were treated with high-dose intravenous methylprednisolone. The paper describes TCR Vbeta CDR3 sequencing of about 140 peripheral blood samples, made up of approximately 40 ophthalmopathy patients, over 70 hyperthyroidism patients and 17 progressor patients. Study-level results and caveats: A 13 V-J signature model separated ophthalmopathy from stable hyperthyroidism, with 87.88% sensitivity and 81.08% specificity in cross-validation and 80%/75% in testing. Sample size was not statistically predetermined, and blinding of investigators to group allocation was not performed. During validation, the model predicted progression to ophthalmopathy a median of about 6.3 months ahead of onset, with around 65% sensitivity and 72% to 85% specificity. Blood samples also contained most of the expanded thyroid clonotypes (frequency above 0.001), which suggests that blood repertoires may reflect thyroid immune responses.

A patient counted as having stable Graves' hyperthyroidism if no progression to ophthalmopathy occurred over 18 months of follow-up. Hyperthyroidism patients were aged 18 to 65 years and newly diagnosed, with disease duration of less than 2 months. The study excluded patients with uncontrolled infections, other autoimmune diseases, pregnancy or lactation. Diagnoses were based on clinical symptoms, serum thyroxine and TRAb, thyroid ultrasound and orbital computed tomography. Ficoll-Paque density gradient centrifugation was used to isolate PBMCs from about 9.4 ml of fresh peripheral blood. Total RNA was extracted using Trizol reagent, and RNA quality was assessed on an Agilent 2100 Bioanalyzer. Amplification of TCR beta CDR3 regions was carried out from RNA transcripts. The TCR CDR3 was subjected to a first round of RT-PCR using the HTBI primer set and the Qiagen OneStep RT-PCR kit. A second multiplex PCR round built the libraries, followed by size selection and purification. The libraries were sequenced on an Illumina HiSeq2000 using paired-end 100 bp reads. Per the original workflow: SOAPnuke was used to process the raw data, removing reads that contained adapters or uncalled bases, had a mean Phred below 15, or lacked an exact match to the constant primer or identifier. COPE v1.2.5 was used to merge high-quality paired reads, and clonotypes were defined as unique nucleotide sequences. MiTCR v1.1 was used to align clonotypes to the IMGT TRBV, TRBD and TRBJ reference segments. Only V-J combinations with frequency above 0.0001, covering approximately 99% of repertoires, were analysed. A TCS score was defined as the ratio of F50 (clonal expansion) to E x V (chaos), with BLOSUM62-based TCRdist applied between CDR3 peptides within each V-J. Welch's t-statistics and random forest reduced some 510 V-J features to 13, which were used in a naive Bayes classifier (R e1071). The public reads were quality trimmed at Q25 with fastp and then assembled into clones with MiXCR by TCRdb, keeping productive beta chains. Duplicate CDR3 protein sequences are folded into a single record with the most common DNA and genes. The V and J calls come from TCRdb's annotation, not from the publication. A total of about 360,000 distinct CDR3 sequences appear in this sample, around 14% of them only once. The ten largest make up 9.2% of the sample.

V gives up 1 base and J gives up 2 bases, and the segment between their germline ends measures 12 bases. The germline V gene provides CDR1 SGHAT and CDR2 FQNNGV. The CDR3 measures 15 amino acids from cysteine to phenylalanine. Only the CDR3 DNA is retained, 45 bases long and in frame from the first base. This clonotype showed up many times. Its recognized antigen is unknown. Per-base qualities were not stored, and no clone one base away is much larger. The sequencing sample was made of blood. The clonotype comes from a woman aged 18-30 years with Graves' hyperthyroidism. Here the chain combines TRBV11-2 and TRBJ2-7; TRBD2 could be the D gene, as 7 bases match. CDR3 protein: CASSLGWEGAYEQYF. The nucleotide sequence reads TGTGCCAGCAGCTTAGGTTGGGAGGGGGCCTACGAGCAGTACTTC.